This TCR beta chain was sequenced in a study of T cell responses to AZD1222 COVID-19 vaccine. The method was immunoSEQ multiplex PCR; TCRdb's version includes in-frame clones alone and lacks a portion of them. The sample contains some 120,000 clones, roughly 91% of which appear only once. A word on this clone: Its antigen remains unknown.

Study-level findings and limits: Elevations in Spike-specific TCR breadth and depth followed administration of two AZD1222 doses. Of the AZD1222 recipients, only five to seven were seropositive at baseline.

Germline V gene sequence: CDR1 GTSNPN, CDR2 SVGIG (reference sequence). Unmatched junction bases numbered 5, after V lost 2 bases and J lost 4 bases. The CDR3 is 15 amino acids. This rearrangement joins TRBV30 to TRBJ1-2, with TRBD1 matching over 12 bases. The sample was peripheral blood, taken on day 0 of AZD1222 vaccination. The TCR originated in an adult in good health. CDR3 sequence (DNA): TGTGCCTGGAGTCCCGGGACAGGGGGCGGCTATGGCTACACCTTC. This codes for CAWSPGTGGGYGYTF.